This TCR beta chain originates from a study of Ad26.COV2.S vaccination and SARS-CoV-2 variants. Study in general: As a participant in COV1001, the donor was in the Ad26.COV2.S trial arm.

Treatment here: around 19 received Ad26.COV2.S at low or high dose, single or two shots; about five received placebo; per-sample allocation not given. Collection of samples fell on day 63 after the first vaccine or placebo injection. In this sample, this clone turned up once. Here immunoSEQ multiplex PCR was the method, and the copy in TCRdb shows in-frame clones only, minus some. The profile shows about 350,000 clones, 70% to 90% of them singletons. The CDR3 is made up of 15 amino acids. V shed 5 bases and J 2 bases; nucleotides not matched to a gene: 4. Germline V gene lookup returns CDR1 LNHDA and CDR2 SQIVND (reference sequence).

The clonotype comes from a person aged 18-65 years who received the Ad26.COV2.S COVID-19 vaccine or a placebo. The gene calls are TRBV19 and TRBJ2-1; TRBD1 matches 9 bases. The source material was peripheral blood, sampled in a trial of Ad26.COV2.S vaccine versus placebo. The DNA for the CDR3 is TGTGCCAGTAGTTCGGACAGGGGAACCTACAATGAGCAGTTCTTC. Encoded protein: CASSSDRGTYNEQFF. The whole variable domain, remainder taken from reference TRBV19 and TRBJ2-1, is DGGITQSPKYLFRKEGQNVTLSCEQNLNHDAMYWYRQDPGQGLRLIYYSQIVNDFQKGDIAEGYSVSREKKESFPLTVTSAQKNPTAFYLCASSSDRGTYNEQFFGPGTRLTVL.